These 25 T cell receptor beta chains were sequenced from one sample in a study of CD8+ T cells in alopecia areata. The treatment: oral pan-JAK inhibitor, 5-10 mg twice daily. As the sequencing template, cDNA was produced by extracting RNA and reverse transcribing it. The data were produced by immunoSEQ multiplex PCR, yet TCRdb's version contains in-frame clones alone and is incomplete. This sample has around 100,000 clones; about 60% occur once, and the top ten carry about 12%. Source: CD8+ T cells sorted from blood, taken at week 24, from a patient treated with tofacitinib. The receptors derive from a human donor with alopecia areata.

In this sample, this clone turned up once. This chain links TRBV6-6 with TRBJ2-7; no firm D call. The CDR3 sequence is 14 residues long. The ends were cut back, 0 bases at V and 2 bases at J, with 8 bases in the middle. Germline loops: CDR1 MNHNY, CDR2 SVGAGI (reference sequence). The DNA of the CDR3 is TGTGCCAGCAGTTACTCGGCCAGCCCCTACGAGCAGTACTTC. This translates into CASSYSASPYEQYF.

A remark on this clone: Within the sample, other DNA sequences also encode this same CDR3. In DNA, the CDR3 is TGTGCCAGCAGCCTGGGGGGGGCTAACTATGGCTACACCTTC. Its translation: CASSLGGANYGYTF. The V gene is TRBV27, the J gene TRBJ1-2; possible D gene TRBD1, 5 bases. Per the germline V gene, CDR1 is MNHEY and CDR2 is SMNVEV (reference sequence). This CDR3 contains 14 residues. V was clipped by 6 bases and J by 0 bases, with 11 bases between them.

This clone was counted a few times. The V and J genes are TRBV27 and TRBJ2-7; 9 nucleotides line up with TRBD1. V gave up 3 bases and J gave up 5 bases; unmatched junction bases: 5. This CDR3 is built from 14 residues. Germline assignment: CDR1 MNHEY and CDR2 SMNVEV (reference sequence). CDR3 in amino acids: CASSFHRGLDEQYF. Written as DNA, the CDR3 is TGTGCCAGCAGTTTCCACAGGGGGCTTGACGAGCAGTACTTC.

This clone was observed once. The chain couples TRBV27 to TRBJ2-3; 8 bases map to TRBD2. The CDR3 spans 15 residues. CDR1 and CDR2 from the germline V gene are MNHEY and SMNVEV (reference sequence). V shed 7 bases, J shed 2 bases, and the junction held 8 bases outside the gene matches. The CDR3 here is CASNPGLGLTDTQYF. Written as DNA, the CDR3 is TGTGCCAGCAATCCGGGACTAGGCCTCACAGATACGCAGTATTTT.

This clone has a handful of counts. This rearrangement joins TRBV7-9 to TRBJ1-4; D possibly corresponds to TRBD1 (5 bases). In germline, CDR1 is SEHNR, CDR2 FQNEAQ (reference sequence). Trimming removed 8 bases from V and 5 bases from J, with 12 bases in between. This CDR3 region has 13 residues. CDR3 sequence: CASGRGENEKLFF. The DNA for the CDR3 is TGTGCCAGCGGCCGAGGGGAGAATGAAAAACTGTTTTTT.

The table lists this clone with a few counts. The rearrangement joins TRBV10-3 to TRBJ1-6; D unresolved. CDR1 and CDR2 from the germline V gene are ENHRY and SYGVKD. The CDR3 is 13 amino acids. The V end was cut by 8 bases, the J end by 3 bases, with 8 bases between. CDR3: CAIREDYNSPLHF. DNA for the CDR3: TGTGCCATCCGAGAAGACTATAATTCACCCCTCCACTTT.

With regard to this clone: Other DNA sequences in the same sample also yield this CDR3. The V and J genes are TRBV5-6 and TRBJ2-3; no firm D call. Deletions cut 4 bases from V and 5 bases from J, with 8 bases between. This CDR3 region has 12 residues. In germline, CDR1 is SGHDT, CDR2 YYEEEE. The CDR3 here is CASSRVGDTQYF. The CDR3 DNA reads TGTGCCAGCAGCCGAGTGGGAGATACGCAGTATTTT. Looking up the rest from reference TRBV5-6 and TRBJ2-3 gives the full variable domain: DAGVTQSPTHLIKTRGQQVTLRCSPKSGHDTVSWYQQALGQGPQFIFQYYEEEERQRGNFPDRFSGHQFPNYSSELNVNALLLGDSALYLCASSRVGDTQYFGPGTRLTVL.

The rearrangement uses TRBV30 and TRBJ2-1; D unresolved. Trimming removed 2 bases from V and 9 bases from J, with 11 bases in between. Per germline, CDR1 GTSNPN and CDR2 SVGIG (reference sequence). This CDR3 is 12 amino acids long. This chain's CDR3 is CAWSPLLGEQFF. The CDR3 region has the DNA TGTGCCTGGAGTCCTTTACTTGGTGAGCAGTTCTTC. The whole variable domain, filled in from reference TRBV30 and TRBJ2-1, reads SQTIHQWPATLVQPVGSPLSLECTVEGTSNPNLYWYRQAAGRGLQLLFYSVGIGQISSEVPQNLSASRPQDRQFILSSKKLLLSDSGFYLCAWSPLLGEQFFGPGTRLTVL.

CDR3 loop: CASSIDAVYGYTF. The CDR3 DNA follows: TGTGCCAGTTCGATCGACGCAGTCTATGGCTACACCTTC. The chain combines TRBV25-1 with TRBJ1-2; D remains ambiguous. Germline V lookup: CDR1 MGHDK, CDR2 SYGVNS. There are 13 residues in the CDR3. V was shortened by 9 bases and J by 4 bases, with 15 bases between the two germline ends.

The V and J genes are TRBV4-3 and TRBJ2-1; D gene unclear. Germline-derived CDR1 and CDR2 are LGHNA and YSLEER. The CDR3 is 13 amino acids. Trimming removed 1 base at V and 8 bases at J, with 9 bases between. The CDR3: CASSQGGNDEQFF. The CDR3 DNA sequence: TGCGCCAGCAGCCAAGGGGGTAACGATGAGCAGTTCTTC.

V and J are TRBV7-9 and TRBJ2-5; weak D call: TRBD1 (5 bases). The V end was cut by 6 bases, the J end by 0 bases, with 8 bases between. Germline V gene data show CDR1 as SEHNR and CDR2 as FQNEAQ (reference sequence). The CDR3 loop spans 13 amino acids. CDR3 bases: TGTGCCAGCAGTCCAGGGAACCAAGAGACCCAGTACTTC. Residues: CASSPGNQETQYF.

This clone appeared a single time. The rearrangement links TRBV29-1 to TRBJ1-1; D gene unclear. The V gene's germline CDR1 is SQVTM and CDR2 ANQGSEA. Trimming left V 3 bases short and J 1 base short, with 6 bases between. The CDR3 length is 12 residues. The CDR3 DNA reads TGCAGCGTTGAGGGAACGAACACTGAAGCTTTCTTT. Its protein is CSVEGTNTEAFF. The full variable domain, completed using reference TRBV29-1 and TRBJ1-1, is SAVISQKPSRDICQRGTSLTIQCQVDSQVTMMFWYRQQPGQSLTLIATANQGSEATYESGFVIDKFPISRPNLTFSTLTVSNMSPEDSSIYLCSVEGTNTEAFFGQGTRLTVV.

This chain joins TRBV18 and TRBJ2-5; maybe TRBD1 (6 bases). TRBJ2-7 explains the end of the DNA better; the J call may be wrong. The CDR3 sequence is 14 residues long. CDR1 is KGHSH, CDR2 LQKENI, per germline. The CDR3 is CASSPPGHTYEQYF. Here the CDR3 DNA reads TGTGCCAGCTCACCACCGGGACACACCTACGAGCAGTACTTC.

The CDR3 spells CASSYSGRESTDTQYF. As DNA, the CDR3 is TGTGCCAGCAGTTACTCCGGGAGGGAGAGCACAGATACGCAGTATTTT. The chain links TRBV6-5 to TRBJ2-3; 8 nucleotides align to TRBD2. The V gene's germline CDR1 is MNHEY and CDR2 SVGAGI. This CDR3 contains 16 residues. V shed 0 bases, J shed 0 bases, and the junction held 2 bases outside the gene matches.

The chain recombines TRBV5-1 with TRBJ2-1, with D tentatively TRBD2 (7 bases). V was clipped by 3 bases and J by 4 bases, with 14 bases between them. CDR1 and CDR2 from the germline V gene are SGHRS and YFSETQ. The CDR3 is 15 amino acids. CDR3 protein: CASSSRGGAYNEQFF. The DNA for the CDR3 is TGCGCCAGCAGCTCCCGCGGGGGCGCATACAATGAGCAGTTCTTC.

This clone rates as medium-sized (0.01 to 0.1%). This sequence joins TRBV4-3 and TRBJ2-3; 9 bases are a match to TRBD2. CDR1 is LGHNA, CDR2 YSLEER, per germline. This CDR3 comprises 15 residues. Germline trimming cut 0 bases from V and 4 bases from J; bases unmatched to any gene: 2. The CDR3 protein is CASSQERGGPDTQYF. CDR3 coding DNA: TGCGCCAGCAGCCAAGAGCGGGGGGGCCCAGATACGCAGTATTTT.

About this clone: The same CDR3 is also encoded by other DNA sequences in this sample. The chain joins TRBV5-1 to TRBJ2-1, with D maybe TRBD1 (6 bases). V lost 5 bases, J lost 6 bases, and 9 bases lay in between. This CDR3 comprises 12 residues. Germline values: CDR1 SGHRS, CDR2 YFSETQ. In DNA, the CDR3 is TGCGCCAGCAGTCTAGGGGGCAATGAGCAGTTCTTC. Its translation is CASSLGGNEQFF.

V and J are TRBV30 and TRBJ1-1; D may be TRBD1 (6 bases). This CDR3 comprises 13 residues. CDR1 is GTSNPN and CDR2 is SVGIG in the germline V gene (reference sequence). The ends were cut back, 2 bases at V and 7 bases at J, with 14 bases in the middle. The CDR3 protein is CAWSSWGRDEAFF. As DNA, the CDR3 is TGTGCCTGGAGTAGCTGGGGGCGAGATGAAGCTTTCTTT.

This clone has more than one count but fewer than ten. This CDR3 is CASSEKSYEQYF. CDR3 DNA: TGTGCCAGCAGTGAAAAGAGCTACGAGCAGTACTTC. The chain combines TRBV2 with TRBJ2-7; D is undetermined. Germline CDR1 SNHLY, CDR2 FYNNEI. V shed 2 bases and J shed 3 bases, with 5 bases lying between them. The CDR3 loop spans 12 amino acids.

This clone was observed a few times. The J gene is TRBJ2-5, the V gene TRBV29-1; weak D call: TRBD2 (5 bases). CDR1 is SQVTM, CDR2 ANQGSEA, per germline. This CDR3 is built from 16 residues. Trimming removed 0 bases from V and 1 base from J, with 15 bases in between. The CDR3 sequence: CSVEDYDGLLQETQYF. The CDR3 bases are TGCAGCGTTGAAGATTACGACGGACTTCTCCAAGAGACCCAGTACTTC.

V usage is TRBV6-5 and J usage is TRBJ2-3, with TRBD2 matching over 9 bases. V gave up 4 bases and J gave up 0 bases; unmatched junction bases: 5. Germline V gene data show CDR1 as MNHEY and CDR2 as SVGAGI. The CDR3 runs 16 residues. CDR3 region: CASSSRLAASTDTQYF. The CDR3 DNA follows: TGTGCCAGCAGTTCCCGACTAGCGGCGAGCACAGATACGCAGTATTTT.

The chain recombines TRBV19 with TRBJ1-1; D unresolved. The V and J ends lost 1 base and 0 bases respectively, with 9 bases between them. Germline loops: CDR1 LNHDA, CDR2 SQIVND (reference sequence). This CDR3 is built from 15 residues. CDR3 sequence (DNA): TGTGCCAGTAGTATAGGTCGACCCTTGAACACTGAAGCTTTCTTT. Translation gives CASSIGRPLNTEAFF.

V usage is TRBV30 and J usage is TRBJ2-1; 10 bases fit TRBD1. J gave up 7 bases and V 5 bases, and 5 bases lay outside the gene matches. Germline lookup yields CDR1 GTSNPN and CDR2 SVGIG (reference sequence). The CDR3 extends over 13 amino acids. CDR3 loop: CAWGQGVFNEQFF. CDR3 coding DNA: TGTGCCTGGGGACAGGGGGTTTTTAATGAGCAGTTCTTC.

J is TRBJ2-7 and V is TRBV30, with D possibly being TRBD1 (5 bases). The germline V and J ends were trimmed by 1 base and 6 bases, with 13 bases remaining between them. The germline V gene has CDR1 GTSNPN and CDR2 SVGIG (reference sequence). CDR3 size: 13 residues. The CDR3 loop reads CAWSGANGAEQYF. The CDR3 coding sequence is TGTGCCTGGAGTGGGGCTAATGGGGCCGAGCAGTACTTC.

The gene calls are TRBV2 and TRBJ2-3; TRBD2 matches 12 bases. CDR3 length: 16 amino acids. The germline gives CDR1 SNHLY, CDR2 FYNNEI. The ends lost 4 bases at V and 3 bases at J; junction bases unmatched: 5. CDR3 region: CASSGGTSGLTDTQYF. The CDR3, as DNA: TGTGCCAGCAGTGGCGGGACTAGCGGGCTAACAGATACGCAGTATTTT.